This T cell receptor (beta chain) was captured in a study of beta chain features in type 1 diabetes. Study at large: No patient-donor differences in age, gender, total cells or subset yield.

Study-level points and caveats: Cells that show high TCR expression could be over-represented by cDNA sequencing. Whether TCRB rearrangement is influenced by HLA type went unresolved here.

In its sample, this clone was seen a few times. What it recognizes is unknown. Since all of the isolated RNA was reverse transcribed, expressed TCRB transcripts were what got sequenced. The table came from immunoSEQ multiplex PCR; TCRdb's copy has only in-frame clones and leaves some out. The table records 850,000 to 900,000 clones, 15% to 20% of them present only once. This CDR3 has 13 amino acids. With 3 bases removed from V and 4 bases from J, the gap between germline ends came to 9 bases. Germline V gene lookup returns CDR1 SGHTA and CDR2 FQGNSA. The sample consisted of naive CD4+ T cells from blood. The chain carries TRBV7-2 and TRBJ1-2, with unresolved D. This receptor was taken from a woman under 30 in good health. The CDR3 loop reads CASSFTELYGYTF. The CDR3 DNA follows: TGTGCCAGCAGCTTTACCGAGCTCTATGGCTACACCTTC. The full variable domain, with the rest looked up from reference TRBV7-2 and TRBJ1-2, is GAGVSQSPSNKVTEKGKDVELRCDPISGHTALYWYRQSLGQGLEFLIYFQGNSAPDKSGLPSDRFSAERTGGSVSTLTIQRTQQEDSAVYLCASSFTELYGYTFGSGTRLTVV.